This T cell receptor (beta chain) originates from a study of T cell responses to AZD1222 COVID-19 vaccine. General study points: It should be noted that donors were predominantly white British and more often female, and clonal diversity was possibly underestimated. Only after the peak T cell response were repertoires sampled. Epitopes outside B.1.351 and B.1.1.7 mutated regions reportedly drew nearly half of spike TCRs.

V shed 2 bases and J shed 2 bases, with 10 bases lying between them. In germline, CDR1 is MNHEY, CDR2 SVGAGI. CDR3 length: 15 amino acids. Libraries were prepared by immunoSEQ multiplex PCR; TCRdb keeps only in-frame clonotypes and omits some of them. Altogether about 150,000 clones are present, roughly nine tenths being singletons, with the ten largest covering 3.5% to 4.5%. As concerns this clone: Antigen: not known.

This TCR was recovered from an adult in good health. This chain uses TRBV6-5 with TRBJ1-5; a weak D match, TRBD1 (6 bases). The material was peripheral blood, obtained on day 0 of AZD1222 vaccination. CDR3 amino acids: CASSYLGGGNQPQHF. The CDR3 nucleotides read TGTGCCAGCAGTTACCTGGGGGGCGGCAATCAGCCCCAGCATTTT.